The clone carrying this T cell receptor beta chain was recorded once. Trimming took off 4 bases at V and 7 bases at J, with 11 bases between the two ends. The length of the CDR3 is 14 residues. Germline lookup yields CDR1 SGHDN and CDR2 FVKESK. Study processing details: How many nucleated cells were present was estimated from reference gene primer amplification. The protocol was immunoSEQ multiplex PCR, while the TCRdb copy is restricted to in-frame clones and leaves out a portion. V, J and clone size reflect that table, while D and trimming were determined from the DNA. The sample shows around 200,000 clones, around nine tenths of them seen only once. The data belong to a study of blood T cell repertoires in COVID-19.

The J gene is TRBJ2-6, the V gene TRBV14; no reliable D call. The sequence came from a man between 60 and 70 years old who had recovered from COVID-19. The material sequenced was peripheral blood. The CDR3 loop reads CASSRPGRANVLTF. Written as DNA, the CDR3 is TGTGCCAGCAGCCGCCCAGGTAGAGCCAACGTCCTGACTTTC.